This TCR beta chain was profiled in a study of T cells in Graves' hyperthyroidism and ophthalmopathy. The CDR3 has 16 amino acids. V lost 2 bases, J lost 2 bases, and 9 bases stayed unmatched. Per germline, CDR1 MNHNS and CDR2 SASEGT. PBMCs were collected from an approximately 9.4 ml volume of fresh peripheral blood. The CDR3 regions of TCR beta were amplified from RNA transcripts. The TCR CDR3 was amplified in a first-round RT-PCR using the HTBI primer set. TCRdb passed the multiplex PCR reads through MiXCR, listing each CDR3 protein once. This sample carries about 210,000 distinct CDR3 sequences, 17% of them seen once, and the ten largest clones take approximately 50%. This clonotype was seen ten or more times.

J is TRBJ2-7 and V is TRBV6-1, with 7 bases fitting TRBD1. This TCR derives from a man aged 45-65 years with Graves' hyperthyroidism. The sample was blood. The CDR3 reads CASSESRDSVPYEQYF. As DNA, the CDR3 is TGTGCCAGCAGTGAAAGTCGGGACAGCGTTCCCTACGAGCAGTACTTC.